This T cell receptor beta chain was found in a study of cytomegalovirus exposure and HLA in healthy donors. Trimming removed 4 bases from V and 10 bases from J; junction bases left unmatched: 12. This CDR3 contains 15 residues. Looked up from germline, CDR1 is SNHLY and CDR2 is FYNNEI. The PCR employed 60 Vbeta primers together with 13 Jbeta primers. Data came from immunoSEQ multiplex PCR; TCRdb stores just in-frame clones and leaves some out. The repertoire holds over 100,000 clones, roughly 74% seen once, with roughly 7.2% in the top ten. Sequencing input: PBMCs. The sequence was collected from a male donor in good health and CMV-seronegative. J is TRBJ2-1 and V is TRBV2, with 8 bases lining up with TRBD2. CDR3 coding DNA: TGTGCCAGCAGTGGCCGTCCACGGGAGGGACAAGAGCAGTTCTTC. Its translation: CASSGRPREGQEQFF.